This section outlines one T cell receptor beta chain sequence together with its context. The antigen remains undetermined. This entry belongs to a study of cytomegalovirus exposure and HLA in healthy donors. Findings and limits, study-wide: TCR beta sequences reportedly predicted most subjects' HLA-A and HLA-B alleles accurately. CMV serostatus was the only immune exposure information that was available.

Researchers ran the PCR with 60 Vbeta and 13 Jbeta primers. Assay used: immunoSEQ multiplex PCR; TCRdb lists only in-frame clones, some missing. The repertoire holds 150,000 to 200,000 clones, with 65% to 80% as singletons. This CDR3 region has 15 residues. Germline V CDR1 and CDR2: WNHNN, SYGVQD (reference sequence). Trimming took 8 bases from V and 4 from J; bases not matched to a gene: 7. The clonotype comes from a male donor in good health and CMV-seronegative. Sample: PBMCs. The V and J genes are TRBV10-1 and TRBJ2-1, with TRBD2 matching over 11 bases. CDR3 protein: CASRPGTSGYNEQFF. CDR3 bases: TGCGCCAGCCGACCCGGGACTAGCGGATACAATGAGCAGTTCTTC.